This T cell receptor beta chain was sequenced in a study of shared clonotypes between healthy human individuals. Only CD45RO-negative cells positively selected for CCR7 counted as naive CD8 cells, so terminally differentiated effector memory CD45RA+ cells were excluded. Germline assignment: CDR1 SEHNR and CDR2 FQNEAQ (reference sequence). After removal of 5 bases from V and 5 bases from J, the junction contained 5 bases not matched to a gene. This CDR3 has 14 residues. This table comes from immunoSEQ multiplex PCR, and its TCRdb copy is limited to in-frame clones, with some not included. This table has around 600,000 clones, roughly 95% appearing once.

Sample: naive CD8+ T cells sorted from blood. The chain combines TRBV7-9 with TRBJ2-5, with 10 bases that match TRBD2. The sequence came from a woman younger than 45 in good health. The CDR3 is CASSRSGRRETQYF. The CDR3 bases are TGTGCCAGCAGCCGTAGCGGGAGGAGGGAGACCCAGTACTTC.